Many counts were recorded for the clone carrying this T cell receptor (beta chain). Its antigen is not known. Deletions cut 3 bases from V and 5 bases from J, with 13 bases between. The CDR3 length is 15 residues. Germline CDR1 is SGHTA and CDR2 is FQGNSA. This sample stems from a study of T cell repertoires in cytomegalovirus infection. Across the study: Indicated by public TCR beta signatures were CMV infection and matching HLA type. Overall study findings and caveats: Clonotypes of TCR beta that were HLA-C-restricted and CMV-specific dominated the ex vivo response. The study identified carriers of CMV plus the relevant HLA from cumulative public TCR beta family frequency.

TCRdb re-derived calls from the reads in MiXCR, one entry per CDR3 protein. The sample lists fewer than 200,000 distinct CDR3 sequences, roughly 19% occurring once. The TCR originated in a human donor in good health (CMV status not recorded). Some clones in this sample may be carry-over from other donors' samples. Sequenced material: PBMCs. This chain links TRBV7-2 with TRBJ1-4; D is ambiguous. The CDR3 loop is CASSFLGIGNEKLFF. As DNA, the CDR3 is TGTGCCAGCAGCTTCCTCGGGATAGGGAATGAAAAACTGTTTTTT.